The present entry profiles one T cell receptor beta chain with its context. The record originates from a study of blood T cell repertoires in COVID-19. Study as a whole: Acute and convalescent COVID-19 samples came from the United States, Italy and Spain. T cells, B-cell-depleted T cells, or PBMCs provided the cDNA or gDNA that served as material.

Original processing methods: Amplified reference gene primers provided the basis for estimating nucleated cell counts. Generated by immunoSEQ multiplex PCR, the TCRdb table keeps only in-frame clones and is missing some. Clonal size and the V and J genes are those of that table, whereas D and trimming came from the DNA. Found here are 85,000 to 95,000 clones, 80% to 90% of them singletons; the top ten hold around 20%. CDR1 and CDR2 (germline): MNHEY, SVGAGI. V was trimmed by 6 bases and J by 3 bases, leaving 12 bases between them. This CDR3 spans 14 amino acids. The sequence was collected from a woman over 75 with acute or convalescent COVID-19. The rearrangement links TRBV6-5 to TRBJ1-5; D perhaps matches TRBD1 (5 bases). The sequenced sample consisted of peripheral blood. As DNA, the CDR3 is TGTGCCAGCAGGGAGGGGCAGTTCAATCAGCCCCAGCATTTT. Translating it yields CASREGQFNQPQHF.